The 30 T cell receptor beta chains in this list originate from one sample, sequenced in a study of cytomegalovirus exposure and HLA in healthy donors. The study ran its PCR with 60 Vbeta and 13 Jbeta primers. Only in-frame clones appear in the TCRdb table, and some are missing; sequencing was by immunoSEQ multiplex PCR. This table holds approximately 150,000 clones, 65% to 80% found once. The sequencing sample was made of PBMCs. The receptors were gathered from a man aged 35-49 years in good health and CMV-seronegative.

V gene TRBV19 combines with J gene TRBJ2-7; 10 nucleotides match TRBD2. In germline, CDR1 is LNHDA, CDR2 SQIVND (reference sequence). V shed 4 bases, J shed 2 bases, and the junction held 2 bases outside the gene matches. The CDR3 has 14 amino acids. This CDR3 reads CASSRTSGAYEQYF. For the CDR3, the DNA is TGTGCCAGTAGTAGGACTAGCGGAGCCTACGAGCAGTACTTC.

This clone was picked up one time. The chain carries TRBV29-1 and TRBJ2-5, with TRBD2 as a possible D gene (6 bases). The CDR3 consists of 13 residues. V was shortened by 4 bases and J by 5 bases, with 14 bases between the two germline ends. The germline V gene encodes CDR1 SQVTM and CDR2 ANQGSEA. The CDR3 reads CSVALALGETQYF. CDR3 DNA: TGCAGCGTTGCCCTAGCGTTAGGGGAGACCCAGTACTTC.

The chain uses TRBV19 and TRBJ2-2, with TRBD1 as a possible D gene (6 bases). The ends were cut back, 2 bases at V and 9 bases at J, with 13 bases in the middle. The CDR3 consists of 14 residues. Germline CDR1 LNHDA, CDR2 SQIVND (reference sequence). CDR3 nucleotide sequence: TGTGCCAGTAGTATATTTCAGGGGCACAGGGAGCTGTTTTTT. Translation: CASSIFQGHRELFF.

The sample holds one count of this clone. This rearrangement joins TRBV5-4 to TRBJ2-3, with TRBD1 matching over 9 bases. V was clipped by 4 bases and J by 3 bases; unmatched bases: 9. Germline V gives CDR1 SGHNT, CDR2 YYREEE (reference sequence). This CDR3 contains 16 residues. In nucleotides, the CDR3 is TGTGCCAGCAGCCCGGGACAGGGTCTATGGACAGATACGCAGTATTTT. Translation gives CASSPGQGLWTDTQYF.

CDR3: CASNRNHVATGYYVYGYTF. The CDR3 bases are TGTGCCAGCAATAGGAACCATGTGGCGACAGGGTATTATGTGTATGGCTACACCTTC. This chain uses TRBV28 with TRBJ1-2; 7 nucleotides align to TRBD1. There are 19 residues in the CDR3. Trimming at V came to 7 bases and at J to 5 bases, leaving 25 bases not matched to a gene. Germline CDR1 is MDHEN and CDR2 is SYDVKM.

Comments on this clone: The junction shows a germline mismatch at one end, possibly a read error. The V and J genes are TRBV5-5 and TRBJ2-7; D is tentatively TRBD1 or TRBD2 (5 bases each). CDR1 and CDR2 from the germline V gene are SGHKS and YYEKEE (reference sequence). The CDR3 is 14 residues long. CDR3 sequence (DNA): TGTGCCAGCAGTTTGGGGGTTAGCGCCTACGAGCAGTACTTC. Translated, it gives CASSLGVSAYEQYF.

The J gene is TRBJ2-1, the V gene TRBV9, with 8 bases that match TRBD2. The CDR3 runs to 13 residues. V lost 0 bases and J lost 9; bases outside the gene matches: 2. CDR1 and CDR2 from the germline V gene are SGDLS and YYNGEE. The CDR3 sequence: CASSVAGGFEQFF. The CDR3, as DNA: TGTGCCAGCAGCGTAGCGGGAGGGTTTGAGCAGTTCTTC.

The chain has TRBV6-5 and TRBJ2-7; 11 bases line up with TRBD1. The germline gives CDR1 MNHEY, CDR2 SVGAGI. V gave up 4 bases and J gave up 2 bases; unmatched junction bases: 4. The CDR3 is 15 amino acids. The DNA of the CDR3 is TGTGCCAGCAGTTTACGGACAGGGGGCCCCTACGAGCAGTACTTC. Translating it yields CASSLRTGGPYEQYF.

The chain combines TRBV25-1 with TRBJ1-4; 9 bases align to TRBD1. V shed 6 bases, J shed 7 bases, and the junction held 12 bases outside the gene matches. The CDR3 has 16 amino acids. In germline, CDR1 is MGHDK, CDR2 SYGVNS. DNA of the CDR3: TGTGCCAGCAGGGGGGTTTCGACAGGGGGTCTTGAAAAACTGTTTTTT. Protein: CASRGVSTGGLEKLFF.

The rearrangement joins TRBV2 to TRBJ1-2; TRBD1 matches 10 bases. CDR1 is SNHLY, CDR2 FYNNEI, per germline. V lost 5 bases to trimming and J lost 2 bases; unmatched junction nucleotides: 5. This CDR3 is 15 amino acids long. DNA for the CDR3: TGTGCCAGCAGTCCTCGGACAGGGGGAAACTATGGCTACACCTTC. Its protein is CASSPRTGGNYGYTF.

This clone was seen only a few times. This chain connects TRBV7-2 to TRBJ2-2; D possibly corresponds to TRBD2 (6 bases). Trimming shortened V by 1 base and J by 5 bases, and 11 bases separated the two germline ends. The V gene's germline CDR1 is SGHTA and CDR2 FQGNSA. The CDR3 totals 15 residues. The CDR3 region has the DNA TGTGCCAGCAGCTTAGTTGGGACTCAAACCGGGGAGCTGTTTTTT. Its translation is CASSLVGTQTGELFF.

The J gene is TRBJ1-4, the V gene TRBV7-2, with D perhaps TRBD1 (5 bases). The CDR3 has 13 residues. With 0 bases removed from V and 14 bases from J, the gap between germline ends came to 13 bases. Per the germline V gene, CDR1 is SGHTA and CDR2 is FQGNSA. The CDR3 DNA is TGTGCCAGCAGCTTAGCGGGAGCGGGGGATCTGTTTTTT. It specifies CASSLAGAGDLFF. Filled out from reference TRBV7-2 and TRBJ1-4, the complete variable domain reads GAGVSQSPSNKVTEKGKDVELRCDPISGHTALYWYRQSLGQGLEFLIYFQGNSAPDKSGLPSDRFSAERTGGSVSTLTIQRTQQEDSAVYLCASSLAGAGDLFFGSGTQLSVL.

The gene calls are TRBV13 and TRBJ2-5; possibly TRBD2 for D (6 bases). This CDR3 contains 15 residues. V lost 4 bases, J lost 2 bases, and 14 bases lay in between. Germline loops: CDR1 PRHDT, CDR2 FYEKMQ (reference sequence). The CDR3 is CASSSSGDLQETQYF. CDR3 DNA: TGTGCCAGCAGCTCCTCGGGGGACTTGCAAGAGACCCAGTACTTC. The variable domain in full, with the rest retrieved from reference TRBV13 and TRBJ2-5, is AAGVIQSPRHLIKEKRETATLKCYPIPRHDTVYWYQQGPGQDPQFLISFYEKMQSDKGSIPDRFSAQQFSDYHSELNMSSLELGDSALYFCASSSSGDLQETQYFGPGTRLLVL.

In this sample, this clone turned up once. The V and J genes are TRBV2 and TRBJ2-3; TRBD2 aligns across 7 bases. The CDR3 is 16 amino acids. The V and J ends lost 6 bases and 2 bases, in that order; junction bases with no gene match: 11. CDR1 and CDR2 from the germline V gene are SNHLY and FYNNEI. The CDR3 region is CASSPLAHKDTDTQYF. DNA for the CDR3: TGTGCCAGCAGCCCACTAGCGCATAAAGACACAGATACGCAGTATTTT.

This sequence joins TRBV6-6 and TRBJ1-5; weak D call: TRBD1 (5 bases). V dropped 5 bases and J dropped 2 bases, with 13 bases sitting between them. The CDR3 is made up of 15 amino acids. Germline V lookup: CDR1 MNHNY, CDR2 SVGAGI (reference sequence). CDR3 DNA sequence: TGTGCCAGCAGTCCGGGGGTTGTGGGCAATCAGCCCCAGCATTTT. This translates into CASSPGVVGNQPQHF.

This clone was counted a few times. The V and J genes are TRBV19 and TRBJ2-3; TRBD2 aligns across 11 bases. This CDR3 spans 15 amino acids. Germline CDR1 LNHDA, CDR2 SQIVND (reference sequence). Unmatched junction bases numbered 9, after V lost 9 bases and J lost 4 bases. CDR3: CASKAGTSGSDTQYF. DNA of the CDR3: TGTGCCAGCAAAGCCGGGACTAGCGGATCAGATACGCAGTATTTT.

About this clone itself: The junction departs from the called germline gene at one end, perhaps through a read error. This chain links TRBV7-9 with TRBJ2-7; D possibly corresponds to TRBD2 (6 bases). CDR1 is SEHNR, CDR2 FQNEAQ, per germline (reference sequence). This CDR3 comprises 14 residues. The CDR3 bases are TGTTCCAGCAGCTTGGAGGGTAGCTCCTACGAGCAGTACTTC. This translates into CSSSLEGSSYEQYF.

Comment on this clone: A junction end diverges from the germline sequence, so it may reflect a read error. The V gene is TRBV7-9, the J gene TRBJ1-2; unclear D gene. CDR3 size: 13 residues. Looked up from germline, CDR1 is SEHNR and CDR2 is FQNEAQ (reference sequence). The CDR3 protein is CSSSQDLTGGYTF. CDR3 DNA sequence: TGTTCCAGCAGCCAGGACCTAACGGGGGGCTACACCTTC.

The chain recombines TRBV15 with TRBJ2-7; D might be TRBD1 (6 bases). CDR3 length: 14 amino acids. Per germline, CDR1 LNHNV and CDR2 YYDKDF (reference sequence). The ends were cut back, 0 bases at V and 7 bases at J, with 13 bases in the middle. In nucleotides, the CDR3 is TGTGCCACCAGCAGAGAGACAACAGGGAATGAGCAGTACTTC. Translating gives CATSRETTGNEQYF.

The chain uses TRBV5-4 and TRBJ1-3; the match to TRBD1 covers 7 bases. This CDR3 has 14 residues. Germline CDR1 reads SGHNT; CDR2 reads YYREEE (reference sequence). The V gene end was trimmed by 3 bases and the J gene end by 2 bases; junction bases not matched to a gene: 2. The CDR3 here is CASSSGQPGNTIYF. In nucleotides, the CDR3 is TGTGCCAGCAGCTCGGGACAGCCTGGAAACACCATATATTTT.

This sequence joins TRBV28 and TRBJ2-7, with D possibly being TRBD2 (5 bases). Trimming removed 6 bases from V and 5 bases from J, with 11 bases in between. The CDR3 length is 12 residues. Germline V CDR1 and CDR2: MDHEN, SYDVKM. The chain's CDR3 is CASRSSFHEQYF. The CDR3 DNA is TGTGCCAGCAGGTCTAGCTTCCACGAGCAGTACTTC.

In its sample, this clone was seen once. CDR3 in amino acids: CASSELRQGNIQYF. As DNA, the CDR3 is TGTGCCAGCAGTGAATTGCGACAGGGAAACATTCAGTACTTC. This chain joins TRBV2 and TRBJ2-4; 7 bases line up with TRBD1. The CDR3 is 14 amino acids. V lost 2 bases to trimming and J lost 6 bases; unmatched junction nucleotides: 4. The V gene's germline CDR1 is SNHLY and CDR2 FYNNEI.

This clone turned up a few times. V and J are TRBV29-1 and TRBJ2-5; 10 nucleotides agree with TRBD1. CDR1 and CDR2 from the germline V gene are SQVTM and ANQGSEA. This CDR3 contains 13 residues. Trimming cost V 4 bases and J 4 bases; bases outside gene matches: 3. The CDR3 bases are TGCAGCGTTGGAGGGGACAGGGGAGAGACCCAGTACTTC. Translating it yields CSVGGDRGETQYF.

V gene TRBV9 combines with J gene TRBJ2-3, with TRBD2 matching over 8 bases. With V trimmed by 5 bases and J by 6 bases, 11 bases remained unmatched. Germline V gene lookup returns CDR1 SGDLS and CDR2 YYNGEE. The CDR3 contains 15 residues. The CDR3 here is CASSQRERPFDTQYF. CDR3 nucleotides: TGTGCCAGCAGTCAGCGGGAGCGACCCTTTGATACGCAGTATTTT.

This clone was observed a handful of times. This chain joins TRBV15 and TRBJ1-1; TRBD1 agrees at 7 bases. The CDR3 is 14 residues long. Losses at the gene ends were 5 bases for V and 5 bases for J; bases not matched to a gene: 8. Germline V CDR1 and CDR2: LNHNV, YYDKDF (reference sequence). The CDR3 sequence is CATSRRTGETEAFF. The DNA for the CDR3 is TGTGCCACCAGCCGACGTACAGGGGAGACTGAAGCTTTCTTT.

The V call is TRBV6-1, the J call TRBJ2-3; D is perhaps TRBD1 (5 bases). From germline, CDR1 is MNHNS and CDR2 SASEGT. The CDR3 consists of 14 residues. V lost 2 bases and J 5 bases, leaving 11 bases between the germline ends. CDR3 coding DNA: TGTGCCAGCAGTGAAAGGCAGGGTGTAGATACGCAGTATTTT. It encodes CASSERQGVDTQYF.

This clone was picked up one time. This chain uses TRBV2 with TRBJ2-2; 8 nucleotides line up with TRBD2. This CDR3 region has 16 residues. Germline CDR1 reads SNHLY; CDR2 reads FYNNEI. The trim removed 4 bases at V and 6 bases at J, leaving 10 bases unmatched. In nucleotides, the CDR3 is TGTGCCAGCAGTGTTGTAGAAGCGGGAGTTGCCGGGGAGCTGTTTTTT. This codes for CASSVVEAGVAGELFF.

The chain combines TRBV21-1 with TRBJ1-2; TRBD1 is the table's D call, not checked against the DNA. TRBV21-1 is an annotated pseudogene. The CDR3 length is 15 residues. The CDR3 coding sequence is TGTGCCAGCAGCAATGGTCCAGGGGAACTGTATGGCTACACCTTC. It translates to CASSNGPGELYGYTF.

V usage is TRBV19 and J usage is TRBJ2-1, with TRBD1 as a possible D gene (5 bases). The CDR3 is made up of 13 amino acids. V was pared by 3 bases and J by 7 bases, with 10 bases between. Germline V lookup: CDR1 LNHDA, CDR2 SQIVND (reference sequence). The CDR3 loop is CASSMVQANEQFF. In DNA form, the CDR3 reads TGTGCCAGTAGTATGGTACAGGCGAATGAGCAGTTCTTC.

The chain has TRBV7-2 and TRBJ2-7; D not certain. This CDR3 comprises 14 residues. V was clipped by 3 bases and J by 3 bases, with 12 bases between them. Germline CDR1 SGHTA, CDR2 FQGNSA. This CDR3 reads CASSFLPSFYEQYF. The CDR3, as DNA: TGTGCCAGCAGCTTCCTTCCTAGTTTCTACGAGCAGTACTTC.